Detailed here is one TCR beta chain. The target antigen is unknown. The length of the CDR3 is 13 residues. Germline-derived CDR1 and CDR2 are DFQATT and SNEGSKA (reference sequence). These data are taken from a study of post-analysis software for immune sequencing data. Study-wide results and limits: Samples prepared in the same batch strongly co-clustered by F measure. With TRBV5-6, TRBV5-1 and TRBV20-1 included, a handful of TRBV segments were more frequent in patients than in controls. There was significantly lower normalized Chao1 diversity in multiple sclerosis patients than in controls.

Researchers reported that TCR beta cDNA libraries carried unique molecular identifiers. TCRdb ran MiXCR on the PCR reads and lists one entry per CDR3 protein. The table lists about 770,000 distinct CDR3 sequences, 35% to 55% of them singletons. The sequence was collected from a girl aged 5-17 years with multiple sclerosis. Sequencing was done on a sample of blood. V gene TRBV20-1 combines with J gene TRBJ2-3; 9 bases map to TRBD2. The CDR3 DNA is TGCGCCATCGGGGGCGGGAGGGGAGATACGCAGTATTTT. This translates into CAIGGGRGDTQYF.